This T cell receptor (beta chain) is drawn from a study of PD-1 blockade in classical Hodgkin lymphoma (dated by TCRdb to 2020 to 2022). Background for the entire study: Nivolumab dosing was 3 mg/kg intravenously every 2 weeks, continuing until either disease progression or unacceptable toxicity. To define a peripheral blood immune signature of response to PD-1 blockade in classical Hodgkin lymphoma, the study combined TCR beta sequencing with CyTOF. What the study reported, not specific to this receptor: A significant rise by C4D1 was seen in CD4+ but not CD8+ TCR diversity (p=0.0027 vs p=0.16), with the rise being most apparent in complete responders (p=0.02). Lower diversity was observed in patients in whom nivolumab was started less than 1 year after ASCT, and these patients were excluded from later analyses so that confounding by immune reconstitution would be avoided. The study was restricted to a single clinical trial cohort, and the causes of repertoire differences, possibly disease activity or prior therapy, were left undefined. Baseline diversity similar to that of newly diagnosed patients was observed in trial patients achieving complete response, whereas significantly lower diversity was observed in partial responders and progressors. Baseline TCR diversity was reported to be lower in newly diagnosed patients than in healthy donors and to be lower still in relapsed/refractory patients.

Points on this clone: The target of this receptor is not known. No per-base quality is available; no much larger clone lies one base away.

The Qiagen DNeasy kit was used to extract genomic DNA both from unsorted PBMCs and from the negatively selected CD4+ and CD8+ fractions. Using primers that anneal to V and J segments, immunoSEQ multiplex PCR amplified the TCR beta CDR3 regions. A synthetic immune receptor repertoire was used to minimize amplification bias, and any residual bias was removed computationally once sequencing was done. The authors' pipeline ran thus. Repertoire diversity was quantified as the Shannon entropy index using custom Python scripts. Unsorted, CD4+ and CD8+ repertoires were analyzed separately, except for combined analyses in which CD4+ and CD8+ sequences were merged in silico. A clone was considered expanded if an increase in frequency of at least 2-fold after treatment relative to C1D1 was found, and a pseudocount of 0.5 was applied to clones undetected at baseline. Singleton clones were defined as clones with 0 or 1 copy at C1D1, and non-singleton clones were defined as clones with 2 or more copies. Clones expanded in unsorted samples were assigned a CD4+, CD8+ or unknown annotation through matching of protein sequences in sorted samples from the same patient. Wilcoxon tests on paired samples were used to test changes in diversity from C1D1 to C4D1. TCRdb provides this immuneACCESS table in a form limited to in-frame rearrangements. Some clones are lacking; in checked studies, under half of them reflect an unresolved V gene, and why the rest are absent is not known. The DNA gave D and trimming, while V, J and clone size come from that table. Within this sample are 35,000 to 45,000 clones, with 69% of them counted one time only. 11% to 15% of the sample belongs to the ten largest clones.

Taken with the paper, the label for time point translates to: cycle 2 day 1 (C2D1) of nivolumab. Relapse after autologous stem cell transplantation had occurred in all trial patients, and cohorts A, B and C were distinguished by prior brentuximab vedotin exposure. A total of over 50 patients with relapsed/refractory classical Hodgkin lymphoma made up the trial cohort, and each patient's best overall response was complete response, partial response or progressive disease. Trial patients were treated with single-agent nivolumab in the multi-cohort phase II CheckMate 205 trial. An independent review committee assessed best overall response by applying the 2007 International Working Group response criteria. Trial PBMCs were collected immediately before nivolumab initiation (C1D1) and during therapy at cycle 2 day 1 and cycle 4 day 1. After peripheral blood was drawn into 8 mL Vacutainer Cell Preparation Tubes, PBMCs were isolated by centrifugation and then cryopreserved.

From V the trimming removes 4 bases and from J it removes 8 bases, while the gene matches leave 19 bases of the junction unaccounted for. CDR1 and CDR2 are read off the germline V gene (reference sequence) as WNHNN and SYGVQD. Taken from cysteine to phenylalanine, the CDR3 has 19 residues. The CDR3 DNA has 57 bases and is translated from base 1. This clonotype originated in a human donor with classical Hodgkin lymphoma. This chain is built from TRBV10-1 and TRBJ1-4, with 10 junctional bases fitting TRBD1. Sequencing was performed on peripheral blood mononuclear cells (PBMCs), taken before the second cycle of nivolumab. The nucleotide sequence reads TGCGCCAGCAGTGTAGACTCCCGGGACAGGGGTGGGGAAAAGGAAAAACTGTTTTTT. It codes for CASSVDSRDRGGEKEKLFF.